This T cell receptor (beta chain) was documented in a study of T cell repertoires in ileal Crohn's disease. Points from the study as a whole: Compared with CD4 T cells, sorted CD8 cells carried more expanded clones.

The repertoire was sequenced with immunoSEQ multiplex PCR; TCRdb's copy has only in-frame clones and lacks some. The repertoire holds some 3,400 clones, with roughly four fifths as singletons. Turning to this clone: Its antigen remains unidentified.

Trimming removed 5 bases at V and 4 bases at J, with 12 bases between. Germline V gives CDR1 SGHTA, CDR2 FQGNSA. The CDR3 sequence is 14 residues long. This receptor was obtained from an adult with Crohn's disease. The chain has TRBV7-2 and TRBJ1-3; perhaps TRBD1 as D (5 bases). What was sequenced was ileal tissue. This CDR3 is CASSPGALGNTIYF. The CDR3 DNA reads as TGTGCCAGCAGCCCTGGGGCCCTGGGAAACACCATATATTTT.